The 22 T cell receptor beta chains presented below share a single source sample, sequenced in a study of T cells in Graves' hyperthyroidism and ophthalmopathy. The CDR3 regions of TCR beta were amplified from RNA transcripts. The TCR CDR3 was amplified in a first-round RT-PCR using the HTBI primer set. TCRdb re-derived calls from the multiplex PCR reads in MiXCR, one entry per CDR3 protein. The sample lists more than 350,000 distinct CDR3 sequences; approximately 14% were seen once. The sequenced material came from blood. The receptors were sampled from a woman in her sixties with Graves' ophthalmopathy.

The chain has TRBV7-2 and TRBJ2-7; 9 bases align to TRBD2. The CDR3 is 15 amino acids. Germline values: CDR1 SGHTA, CDR2 FQGNSA. V was clipped by 6 bases and J by 6 bases; unmatched bases: 12. CDR3 amino acids: CASSSLSGRSLEQYF. CDR3 sequence (DNA): TGTGCCAGCAGTTCCCTAAGCGGGAGGTCCCTCGAGCAGTACTTC.

This clonotype was detected ten times or more. The V gene is TRBV12-3 or TRBV12-4, the J gene TRBJ2-7; 8 positions match TRBD1. Trimming cost V 6 bases and J 3 bases; bases outside gene matches: 7. The CDR3 loop spans 14 amino acids. CDR3 region: CASRPGGINYEQYF. DNA for the CDR3: TGTGCCAGCAGACCAGGGGGCATCAACTACGAGCAGTACTTC.

This clonotype was seen a few times. The chain uses TRBV5-1 and TRBJ2-7; 7 bases match TRBD1. CDR3 length: 14 amino acids. Germline CDR1 reads SGHRS; CDR2 reads YFSETQ. The junction had 5 bases not matched to a gene; V was cut back by 0 bases and J by 5 bases. The CDR3 coding sequence is TGCGCCAGCAGCTTGGCCCCGGACAGGCACGAGCAGTACTTC. It codes for CASSLAPDRHEQYF.

This clonotype was observed many times. The J gene is TRBJ2-2, the V gene TRBV6-1; a weak D match, TRBD1 (6 bases). Germline V gives CDR1 MNHNS, CDR2 SASEGT. Trimming removed 11 bases at V and 6 bases at J, with 16 bases between. CDR3 length: 13 amino acids. The CDR3 coding sequence is TGTGCCGACCGGGACAATCTTTCCGGGGAGCTGTTTTTT. Amino acid sequence: CADRDNLSGELFF.

Only a few counts were recorded for this clonotype. The chain carries TRBV20-1 and TRBJ1-4, with a possible D match to TRBD1 (6 bases). The CDR3 contains 13 residues. Trimming pared 4 bases from V and 6 bases from J, leaving 12 bases between. Per the germline V gene, CDR1 is DFQATT and CDR2 is SNEGSKA (reference sequence). Here the CDR3 reads CSANRAEDEKLFF. The CDR3 region has the DNA TGCAGTGCTAACAGGGCTGAGGATGAAAAACTGTTTTTT.

Many counts were recorded for this clonotype. The CDR3 DNA follows: TGCAGTGCGTCCGGGACAGGGTTGACAGCGGGCCCGTATGCAGATACGCAGTATTTT. Protein: CSASGTGLTAGPYADTQYF. The chain has TRBV20-1 and TRBJ2-3, with 9 positions matching TRBD1. Trimming cost V 6 bases and J 4 bases; bases outside gene matches: 23. The CDR3 length is 19 residues. CDR1 is DFQATT, CDR2 SNEGSKA, per germline (reference sequence).

This clonotype was detected a few times. The chain has TRBV6-2 or TRBV6-3 and TRBJ2-3; 10 bases agree with TRBD1. Trimming removed 5 bases from V and 4 bases from J; junction bases left unmatched: 6. The CDR3 sequence is 15 residues long. CDR1 and CDR2 (germline): MNHEY, SVGEGT. CDR3 DNA: TGTGCCAGCAGTCACCGGGACAGGGGTGCAGATACGCAGTATTTT. Translating it yields CASSHRDRGADTQYF.

This clonotype was detected many times. The V and J genes are TRBV30 and TRBJ2-1; D unclear. This CDR3 has 13 amino acids. The germline V gene encodes CDR1 GTSNPN and CDR2 SVGIG (reference sequence). CDR3 nucleotides: TGTGCGCTGGAGCCCTCGGCAGACAATGAGCAGTTCTTC. Translated: CALEPSADNEQFF.

This clonotype was observed a few times. V is TRBV25-1 and J is TRBJ2-2, with D maybe TRBD2 (5 bases). The germline V and J ends were trimmed by 4 bases and 7 bases, with 16 bases remaining between them. Germline V gives CDR1 MGHDK, CDR2 SYGVNS. The CDR3 runs 15 residues. The CDR3 DNA is TGTGCCAGCAGTGGGGAGACCATCATAGGCGGGGAGCTGTTTTTT. Its protein product is CASSGETIIGGELFF.

This clonotype was counted ten times or more. The chain uses TRBV11-2 and TRBJ2-2, with TRBD2 identical over 12 bases. J gave up 4 bases and V 4 bases, and 4 bases lay outside the gene matches. This CDR3 has 16 amino acids. Per germline, CDR1 SGHAT and CDR2 FQNNGV. CDR3 loop: CASSSPSGRVTGELFF. DNA of the CDR3: TGTGCCAGCAGCTCACCTAGCGGGAGGGTCACCGGGGAGCTGTTTTTT.

The sample holds many counts of this clonotype. V gene TRBV5-1 combines with J gene TRBJ1-6, with unresolved D. Germline V gene sequence: CDR1 SGHRS, CDR2 YFSETQ. This CDR3 is built from 14 residues. V was pared by 0 bases and J by 10 bases, with 11 bases between. DNA of the CDR3: TGCGCCAGCAGCTTGGAGGGCCCCAGATCACCCCTCCACTTT. As protein: CASSLEGPRSPLHF.

This clonotype has ten or more counts. The chain couples TRBV20-1 to TRBJ2-1; D perhaps matches TRBD2 (6 bases). This CDR3 contains 16 residues. V was cut by 0 bases and J by 2 bases, with 14 bases left in between. Germline-derived CDR1 and CDR2 are DFQATT and SNEGSKA (reference sequence). The CDR3 is CSARDIAATTYNEQFF. In nucleotides, the CDR3 is TGCAGTGCTAGAGATATAGCGGCTACAACCTACAATGAGCAGTTCTTC.

This clonotype was seen ten or more times. The chain combines TRBV2 with TRBJ2-3; the D gene is possibly TRBD2 (6 bases). The V gene lost 4 bases and the J gene lost 6 bases, with 17 bases spanning the gap. The CDR3 is 15 residues long. Looked up from germline, CDR1 is SNHLY and CDR2 is FYNNEI. The CDR3 DNA reads as TGTGCCAGCAGTGCCTGGCGAGGAGGGGAGGATACGCAGTATTTT. The encoded protein is CASSAWRGGEDTQYF.

This chain uses TRBV9 with TRBJ2-6; no firm D call. CDR3 length: 14 amino acids. Germline V lookup: CDR1 SGDLS, CDR2 YYNGEE. The V end lost 0 bases, the J end lost 2 bases, and 3 bases lay between the germline ends. CDR3 in amino acids: CASSVDPGANVLTF. The CDR3 DNA reads as TGTGCCAGCAGCGTAGACCCTGGGGCCAACGTCCTGACTTTC.

This clonotype was counted at least ten times. The V call is TRBV9, the J call TRBJ2-3; D call uncertain. Trimming stripped 2 bases from V and 2 bases from J, with 3 bases between. The CDR3 consists of 12 residues. Germline V gene sequence: CDR1 SGDLS, CDR2 YYNGEE. The CDR3 sequence is CASSVDTDTQYF. In DNA form, the CDR3 reads TGTGCCAGCAGCGTTGACACAGATACGCAGTATTTT.

This clonotype appeared a few times. This chain links TRBV19 with TRBJ1-1, with D possibly TRBD1 on 6 matching bases. Germline CDR1 and CDR2: LNHDA and SQIVND (reference sequence). The V and J ends lost 6 bases and 2 bases respectively, with 13 bases between them. The CDR3 runs 14 residues. The CDR3 spells CASSHRGDNTEAFF. The CDR3 nucleotides are TGTGCCAGTAGCCATAGGGGGGATAACACTGAAGCTTTCTTT.

The chain's CDR3 is CASSQGPISYEQYF. CDR3 sequence (DNA): TGCGCCAGCAGCCAAGGACCGATTTCCTACGAGCAGTACTTC. V and J are TRBV4-1 and TRBJ2-7; D gene unclear. Germline loops: CDR1 MGHRA, CDR2 YSYEKL. V lost 1 base and J 1 base, leaving 8 bases between the germline ends. The length of the CDR3 is 14 residues.

This clonotype came up many times. J is TRBJ2-7 and V is TRBV28, with TRBD2 matching 7 bases. CDR3 length equals 13 residues. The junction had 5 bases not matched to a gene; V was cut back by 3 bases and J by 6 bases. Germline values: CDR1 MDHEN, CDR2 SYDVKM. CDR3 residues: CASSLAPGGEQYF. The CDR3 DNA reads TGTGCCAGCAGTTTGGCCCCGGGAGGCGAGCAGTACTTC.

This clonotype came up a few times. The chain is built from TRBV6-1 and TRBJ2-7, with D tentatively TRBD2 (5 bases). Germline V gene sequence: CDR1 MNHNS, CDR2 SASEGT. Trimming removed 6 bases at V and 0 bases at J, with 15 bases between. The CDR3 sequence is 15 residues long. The CDR3 protein is CASRVALASSYEQYF. CDR3 bases: TGTGCCAGCAGAGTAGCGCTAGCTAGCTCCTACGAGCAGTACTTC.

There are many counts of this clonotype. The rearrangement joins TRBV7-3 to TRBJ2-2, with 7 bases fitting TRBD2. The CDR3 covers 18 residues. Trimming at V came to 2 bases and at J to 0 bases, leaving 9 bases not matched to a gene. CDR1 SGHTA and CDR2 FQGTGA come from the germline V gene. The CDR3 loop reads CASSLFAGDYANTGELFF. In nucleotides, the CDR3 is TGTGCCAGCAGCTTATTCGCGGGGGACTACGCGAACACCGGGGAGCTGTTTTTT.

This clonotype was observed a few times. The genes are TRBV9 and TRBJ2-3; D uncertain. Germline V lookup: CDR1 SGDLS, CDR2 YYNGEE. V dropped 0 bases and J dropped 2 bases, with 13 bases sitting between them. The length of the CDR3 is 16 residues. The CDR3 DNA follows: TGTGCCAGCAGCGTAGCGTCTAGTTGGGTCACAGATACGCAGTATTTT. It encodes CASSVASSWVTDTQYF.

Comments on this clonotype: A single base separates this from a much larger clone, so it may be a read error. V and J are TRBV28 and TRBJ2-5; a possible D gene is TRBD2 (6 bases). V was shortened by 3 bases and J by 1 base, with 15 bases between the two germline ends. CDR1 is MDHEN, CDR2 SYDVKM, per germline. This CDR3 region has 16 residues. DNA of the CDR3: TGTGCCAGCAGTTTTTCTTCCGAGGGACTCCAAGAGACCCAGTACTTC. Its protein product is CASSFSSEGLQETQYF.